These 31 T cell receptor beta chains came from one sample sequenced in a study of T-cell reconstitution after alpha-beta-depleted transplantation in children. A TCRbeta library incorporating unique molecular identifiers was prepared. Each CDR3 protein is one row after TCRdb ran MiXCR on the PCR reads. In the table there are around 420,000 distinct CDR3 sequences, 15% to 20% of which are singletons. The sample was PBMCs, mostly from graft donor cells, taken 360 days after TCRalphabeta/CD19-depleted stem cell transplant. Receptor source: a boy younger than two who had a stem cell transplant for Wiskott-Aldrich syndrome, so the T cells may come from the graft donor.

The sample holds many counts of this clonotype. The V and J genes are TRBV12-3 or TRBV12-4 and TRBJ2-4, with 8 bases matching TRBD1. The CDR3 sequence is 15 residues long. V lost 8 bases and J lost 12; bases outside the gene matches: 18. The CDR3 here is CASSIGRGPVGGQYF. The CDR3 region has the DNA TGTGCCAGCTCGATCGGCAGGGGGCCAGTTGGCGGTCAGTACTTC.

This clonotype was recorded at least ten times. V usage is TRBV12-3 or TRBV12-4 and J usage is TRBJ2-5; the D gene could be TRBD1 or TRBD2 (5 bases each). This CDR3 has 13 amino acids. The V end was cut by 6 bases, the J end by 4 bases, with 12 bases between. DNA for the CDR3: TGTGCCAGCAGACGAGGGGATCCAGAGACCCAGTACTTC. Translating it yields CASRRGDPETQYF.

The J gene is TRBJ2-7, the V gene TRBV27, with D possibly being TRBD2 (6 bases). Trimming removed 3 bases from V and 0 bases from J, with 12 bases in between. This CDR3 spans 15 amino acids. The germline CDR1 and CDR2 sequences are MNHEY and SMNVEV (reference sequence). DNA for the CDR3: TGTGCCAGCAGTTTGTCCAGCGGGCTCTCCTACGAGCAGTACTTC. Translated, it gives CASSLSSGLSYEQYF.

This clonotype was counted a few times. The gene calls are TRBV12-3 or TRBV12-4 and TRBJ1-2, with D possibly being TRBD1 (6 bases). V was cut by 3 bases and J by 8 bases, with 13 bases left in between. The length of the CDR3 is 13 residues. In DNA form, the CDR3 reads TGTGCCAGCAGTTTCGGGGGGGCTTGGGGCTACACCTTC. Amino acids: CASSFGGAWGYTF.

The table lists this clonotype with a few counts. The V gene is TRBV5-1, the J gene TRBJ2-3; 7 bases map to TRBD1. The junction had 12 bases not matched to a gene; V was cut back by 1 base and J by 4 bases. Germline-derived CDR1 and CDR2 are SGHRS and YFSETQ. CDR3 length: 17 amino acids. CDR3 in amino acids: CASSLMLIDRVADTQYF. The CDR3 DNA is TGCGCCAGCAGCTTGATGCTAATCGACAGGGTTGCAGATACGCAGTATTTT.

There are a few counts of this clonotype. V is TRBV6-5 and J is TRBJ1-1; 9 bases align to TRBD1. Germline loops: CDR1 MNHEY, CDR2 SVGAGI. The CDR3 totals 17 residues. The V gene end was trimmed by 2 bases and the J gene end by 5 bases; junction bases not matched to a gene: 12. In DNA form, the CDR3 reads TGTGCCAGCAGTTACGGTTTACGACAGGGGGTGAGGACTGAAGCTTTCTTT. This codes for CASSYGLRQGVRTEAFF.

This clonotype appeared a few times. This sequence joins TRBV28 and TRBJ2-3; tentative D call: TRBD2 (6 bases). Trimming pared 8 bases from V and 5 bases from J, leaving 20 bases between. The CDR3 extends over 15 amino acids. Germline CDR1 and CDR2: MDHEN and SYDVKM. CDR3 DNA: TGTGCCAGCTTGGACATAGGAGGGGTCCGAGATACGCAGTATTTT. It translates to CASLDIGGVRDTQYF. Combining the CDR3 with reference TRBV28 and TRBJ2-3 gives the whole variable domain DVKVTQSSRYLVKRTGEKVFLECVQDMDHENMFWYRQDPGLGLRLIYFSYDVKMKEKGDIPEGYSVSREKKERFSLILESASTNQTSMYLCASLDIGGVRDTQYFGPGTRLTVL.

Only a few counts were recorded for this clonotype. This rearrangement joins TRBV2 to TRBJ2-7; a possible D gene is TRBD2 (5 bases). Germline CDR1 reads SNHLY; CDR2 reads FYNNEI. Trimming took 2 bases from V and 7 from J, leaving 12 bases between them. CDR3 length: 13 amino acids. The CDR3 protein is CASSESGGREQYF. DNA of the CDR3: TGTGCCAGCAGTGAAAGTGGAGGACGGGAGCAGTACTTC.

This clonotype has a handful of counts. This rearrangement joins TRBV7-9 to TRBJ2-7, with a weak D call TRBD1 (6 bases). The CDR3 runs to 16 residues. V lost 4 bases, J lost 0 bases, and 16 bases lay in between. Germline assignment: CDR1 SEHNR and CDR2 FQNEAQ (reference sequence). The CDR3: CASSSGAGEYSYEQYF. CDR3 DNA: TGTGCCAGCAGCTCTGGGGCAGGGGAATACTCCTACGAGCAGTACTTC.

The chain has TRBV6-2 or TRBV6-3 and TRBJ2-2; D is ambiguous. In germline, CDR1 is MNHEY, CDR2 SVGEGT. Trimming took 10 bases from V and 0 from J, leaving 18 bases between them. This CDR3 is 16 amino acids long. CDR3 region: CATLGSSPSNTGELFF. The CDR3 nucleotides are TGTGCCACCTTGGGCTCTTCTCCTTCGAACACCGGGGAGCTGTTTTTT.

This clonotype was observed many times. The V and J genes are TRBV4-1 and TRBJ2-7, with D possibly matching TRBD2 (6 bases). This CDR3 has 15 amino acids. The germline gives CDR1 MGHRA, CDR2 YSYEKL. Trimming took 0 bases from V and 0 from J, leaving 9 bases between them. In DNA, the CDR3 is TGCGCCAGCAGCCAAGATCAGGGACTCTCCTACGAGCAGTACTTC. Amino acid sequence: CASSQDQGLSYEQYF.

This clonotype has just a few counts. This chain uses TRBV11-2 with TRBJ2-1, with unresolved D. The CDR3 loop spans 13 amino acids. CDR1 and CDR2 from the germline V gene are SGHAT and FQNNGV. Trimming pared 5 bases from V and 3 bases from J, leaving 8 bases between. CDR3 sequence (DNA): TGTGCCAGCAGCGTGACGATCTACAATGAGCAGTTCTTC. It is translated as CASSVTIYNEQFF.

This clonotype was seen only a few times. The V and J genes are TRBV5-1 and TRBJ2-5; perhaps TRBD2 as D (5 bases). Germline V CDR1 and CDR2: SGHRS, YFSETQ. The CDR3 is 15 residues long. V was clipped by 0 bases and J by 5 bases, with 14 bases between them. The CDR3 loop is CASSLEGRQMETQYF. The DNA for the CDR3 is TGCGCCAGCAGCTTGGAAGGGAGACAAATGGAGACCCAGTACTTC.

This clonotype was seen a few times. This rearrangement joins TRBV10-3 to TRBJ2-1, with TRBD2 matching 12 bases. The length of the CDR3 is 17 residues. Germline V gene lookup returns CDR1 ENHRY and CDR2 SYGVKD. V was pared by 0 bases and J by 3 bases, with 3 bases of the junction left unmatched. The CDR3 is CAISESPSGGGYNEQFF. CDR3 sequence (DNA): TGTGCCATCAGTGAGTCGCCTAGCGGGGGGGGCTACAATGAGCAGTTCTTC.

This clonotype was counted a single time. The chain has TRBV2 and TRBJ2-1; no clear D. The CDR3 spans 13 residues. V was pared by 5 bases and J by 6 bases, with 11 bases between. Germline V lookup: CDR1 SNHLY, CDR2 FYNNEI. This chain's CDR3 is CASSPSDFNEQFF. The CDR3 DNA reads TGTGCCAGCAGTCCGTCCGACTTCAATGAGCAGTTCTTC. Full variable domain (remainder filled in from reference TRBV2 and TRBJ2-1): EPEVTQTPSHQVTQMGQEVILRCVPISNHLYFYWYRQILGQKVEFLVSFYNNEISEKSEIFDDQFSVERPDGSNFTLKIRSTKLEDSAMYFCASSPSDFNEQFFGPGTRLTVL.

This clonotype showed up just once. The gene calls are TRBV12-3 or TRBV12-4 and TRBJ2-3; 7 nucleotides line up with TRBD1. Trimming took 6 bases from V and 0 from J; bases not matched to a gene: 6. The CDR3 totals 15 residues. CDR3 DNA: TGTGCCAGCAGCCGACAGGGATCTAGCACAGATACGCAGTATTTT. Its protein product is CASSRQGSSTDTQYF.

The chain carries TRBV29-1 and TRBJ2-7; a possible D gene is TRBD1 (6 bases). This CDR3 spans 13 amino acids. Germline assignment: CDR1 SQVTM and CDR2 ANQGSEA. The V end lost 7 bases, the J end lost 4 bases, and 17 bases lay between the germline ends. CDR3 residues: CSAGDGTPYEQYF. The CDR3 DNA reads TGCAGCGCCGGGGACGGGACACCGTACGAGCAGTACTTC.

J is TRBJ2-3 and V is TRBV18; D is unresolved. Germline V gives CDR1 KGHSH, CDR2 LQKENI. This CDR3 is 15 amino acids long. V dropped 3 bases and J dropped 2 bases, with 12 bases sitting between them. CDR3 coding DNA: TGTGCCAGCTCACCCGTACCCGGCACCACAGATACGCAGTATTTT. It specifies CASSPVPGTTDTQYF.

The chain recombines TRBV12-3 or TRBV12-4 with TRBJ1-3; TRBD1 might be the D (6 bases). Trimming shortened V by 4 bases and J by 9 bases, and 13 bases separated the two germline ends. CDR3 length equals 13 residues. DNA for the CDR3: TGTGCCAGCAGTTCCCGAACCAGGGGCACCATATATTTT. Protein sequence: CASSSRTRGTIYF.

This sequence joins TRBV18 and TRBJ2-7; no firm D call. Germline loops: CDR1 KGHSH, CDR2 LQKENI. The germline V and J ends were trimmed by 3 bases and 2 bases, with 11 bases remaining between them. The CDR3 extends over 14 amino acids. As DNA, the CDR3 is TGTGCCAGCTCACCCTTATACCCCGCCTACGAGCAGTACTTC. Amino acids: CASSPLYPAYEQYF.

This clonotype was detected many times. The chain combines TRBV6-5 with TRBJ1-6, with 7 bases fitting TRBD1. Germline CDR1 reads MNHEY; CDR2 reads SVGAGI. The CDR3 loop spans 14 amino acids. Germline trimming cut 2 bases from V and 7 bases from J; bases unmatched to any gene: 2. DNA for the CDR3: TGTGCCAGCAGTTACAGGGGGCCCAATTCACCCCTCCACTTT. This codes for CASSYRGPNSPLHF.

This clonotype appeared a single time. The J gene is TRBJ2-5, the V gene TRBV11-3, with TRBD1 matching 9 bases. The CDR3 consists of 16 residues. The V gene end was trimmed by 1 base and the J gene end by 4 bases; junction bases not matched to a gene: 7. Germline CDR1 reads SGHNT; CDR2 reads YENEEA. CDR3 protein: CASSLGTGQGLETQYF. For the CDR3, the DNA is TGTGCCAGCAGCTTAGGCACCGGACAGGGGTTAGAGACCCAGTACTTC. The full variable domain, in which reference TRBV11-3 and TRBJ2-5 provide the parts outside the CDR3, is EAGVVQSPRYKIIEKKQPVAFWCNPISGHNTLYWYLQNLGQGPELLIRYENEEAVDDSQLPKDRFSAERLKGVDSTLKIQPAELGDSAVYLCASSLGTGQGLETQYFGPGTRLLVL.

The chain recombines TRBV5-1 with TRBJ1-1, with TRBD1 matching over 7 bases. The germline gives CDR1 SGHRS, CDR2 YFSETQ. This CDR3 is 14 amino acids long. With V trimmed by 1 base and J by 4 bases, 4 bases remained unmatched. The CDR3 protein is CASSLWAGGTEAFF. In DNA, the CDR3 is TGCGCCAGCAGCTTGTGGGCAGGGGGCACTGAAGCTTTCTTT.

This chain links TRBV10-3 with TRBJ2-2, with D perhaps matching TRBD1 or TRBD2 (6 bases each). This CDR3 spans 15 amino acids. Germline V gene lookup returns CDR1 ENHRY and CDR2 SYGVKD. V was clipped by 6 bases and J by 7 bases, with 18 bases between them. The CDR3 nucleotides read TGTGCCATCAGCCTTTTGGGGGGCGAGGACGGGGAGCTGTTTTTT. Protein: CAISLLGGEDGELFF.

This clonotype was found a few times. V gene TRBV6-5 combines with J gene TRBJ2-3, with 7 nucleotides matching TRBD2. V was pared by 2 bases and J by 6 bases, with 11 bases of the junction left unmatched. CDR1 is MNHEY and CDR2 is SVGAGI in the germline V gene. The CDR3 has 16 residues. CDR3 bases: TGTGCCAGCAGTTACGGCGGGACTAACAACCGGGATACGCAGTATTTT. Translating gives CASSYGGTNNRDTQYF.

The chain recombines TRBV11-2 with TRBJ2-1, with TRBD2 as a possible D gene (6 bases). The CDR3 runs 15 residues. Germline V CDR1 and CDR2: SGHAT, FQNNGV. Trimming pared 3 bases from V and 0 bases from J, leaving 9 bases between. The CDR3 DNA sequence: TGTGCCAGCAGCTTCACTAGCCCCTCCTACAATGAGCAGTTCTTC. It encodes CASSFTSPSYNEQFF. Drawing the rest from reference TRBV11-2 and TRBJ2-1, the complete variable domain is EAGVAQSPRYKIIEKRQSVAFWCNPISGHATLYWYQQILGQGPKLLIQFQNNGVVDDSQLPKDRFSAERLKGVDSTLKIQPAKLEDSAVYLCASSFTSPSYNEQFFGPGTRLTVL.

This clonotype appeared a few times. V and J are TRBV5-1 and TRBJ2-4; tentative D call: TRBD1 (6 bases). Germline values: CDR1 SGHRS, CDR2 YFSETQ. This CDR3 spans 18 amino acids. With 4 bases removed from V and 0 bases from J, the gap between germline ends came to 20 bases. The CDR3 DNA reads as TGCGCCAGCAGCCCACAGGGAAAGGGAGTCCTAGCCAAAAACATTCAGTACTTC. Amino acid sequence: CASSPQGKGVLAKNIQYF.

The chain uses TRBV5-1 and TRBJ1-1; 8 bases fit TRBD1. The V gene end was trimmed by 4 bases and the J gene end by 7 bases; junction bases not matched to a gene: 6. The CDR3 consists of 13 residues. Germline V gene data show CDR1 as SGHRS and CDR2 as YFSETQ. CDR3 in DNA: TGCGCCAGCAGCGGGACAGGAACGGATGAAGCTTTCTTT. Protein: CASSGTGTDEAFF.

The chain is built from TRBV20-1 and TRBJ2-1, with D possibly being TRBD1 or TRBD2 (5 bases each). The CDR3 is 16 residues long. From germline, CDR1 is DFQATT and CDR2 SNEGSKA (reference sequence). Trimming pared 4 bases from V and 2 bases from J, leaving 18 bases between. The CDR3 sequence: CSAIGPGQYTYNEQFF. CDR3 DNA: TGCAGTGCTATCGGCCCGGGGCAGTACACCTACAATGAGCAGTTCTTC.

In its sample, this clonotype was seen many times. This sequence joins TRBV5-6 and TRBJ2-1; 8 nucleotides align to TRBD2. Germline V gene data show CDR1 as SGHDT and CDR2 as YYEEEE. CDR3 length: 15 residues. Trimming cost V 3 bases and J 1 base; bases outside gene matches: 3. CDR3 sequence reads: CASSWTSHSYNEQFF. In DNA, the CDR3 is TGTGCCAGCAGCTGGACTAGCCATTCCTACAATGAGCAGTTCTTC.

In its sample, this clonotype was seen a few times. The chain links TRBV6-5 to TRBJ1-1; D not resolved. The germline V gene has CDR1 MNHEY and CDR2 SVGAGI. This CDR3 contains 15 residues. V lost 2 bases to trimming and J lost 3 bases, with 13 bases between them. The chain's CDR3 is CASSYPRAQHTEAFF. CDR3 in DNA: TGTGCCAGCAGTTACCCACGGGCGCAACACACTGAAGCTTTCTTT.